Listed below are T cell receptor beta chains from one sample, sequenced in a study of blood T cell repertoires in COVID-19. Assay: immunoSEQ multiplex PCR; the TCRdb copy retains only in-frame clones and omits some. This table holds roughly 260,000 clones, roughly nine tenths found once. What was sequenced was peripheral blood. These receptors were taken from a man aged 55 to 70 who had recovered from COVID-19. Both conserved end residues are part of each CDR3. The D gene is left open where the match is weak. For some rows the clone size is stated as once, few or many, or as a class when expanded; others skip it.

CDR3 DNA	CDR3 protein	V gene	CDR3 length	clone size	J gene	D gene
TGCGCCAGCAGCTTGCCGGGAACTAGCACAGATACGCAGTATTTT	CASSLPGTSTDTQYF	TRBV5-1	15	-	TRBJ2-3	-
TGTGCCAGCACCGAACCCAGGGGGACCTACGAGCAGTACTTC	CASTEPRGTYEQYF	TRBV6-5	14	-	TRBJ2-7	TRBD1
TGTGCCAGCAGCCCGCCAAGTAGAGGTATGAACACTGAAGCTTTCTTT	CASSPPSRGMNTEAFF	TRBV9	16	-	TRBJ1-1	-
TGTGCCAGCACCCCGGGGGGTGCGAGCTCCTACAATGAGCAGTTCTTC	CASTPGGASSYNEQFF	TRBV2	16	-	TRBJ2-1	TRBD2
TGCAGCGTTGGTGGACCGACGGGACTGAACTCCTACGAGCAGTACTTC	CSVGGPTGLNSYEQYF	TRBV29-1	16	-	TRBJ2-7	-
TGTGCCAGCAGTGACCTCGGGGACAGTTCCTACGAGCAGTACTTC	CASSDLGDSSYEQYF	TRBV27	15	few	TRBJ2-7	TRBD1
TGTGCCAGCAGCCGTGAGGGAGACAGGGACTACGAGCAGTACTTC	CASSREGDRDYEQYF	TRBV4-2	15	once	TRBJ2-7	TRBD1
TGTGCCAGCAGCTTACAGGGGGGCCTTTCCTACAATGAGCAGTTCTTC	CASSLQGGLSYNEQFF	TRBV11-3	16	-	TRBJ2-1	-
TGCGCCAGCAGTCCCGGGGGGGAGCGGGGGTACAATGAGCAGTTCTTC	CASSPGGERGYNEQFF	TRBV23-1	16	-	TRBJ2-1	TRBD2
TGTGCCAGCAGCCTGCTAGGCAGGGTCCACGAGCAGTACTTC	CASSLLGRVHEQYF	TRBV3-1/TRBV3-2	14	-	TRBJ2-7	-
TGTGCCAGCAGTTGGGGACAGGGGGCTAAGACCCAGTACTTC	CASSWGQGAKTQYF	TRBV27	14	once	TRBJ2-5	TRBD1
TGTGCCAGCAGTACAGGGGGCTCGGAGACCCAGTACTTC	CASSTGGSETQYF	TRBV6-6	13	-	TRBJ2-5	TRBD1
TGCAGTGCTACGTCGGGGGTAGCCCAGTACTTC	CSATSGVAQYF	TRBV20-1	11	-	TRBJ2-5	-
TGCAGCGCATCGACAGGGATGAACACTGAAGCTTTCTTT	CSASTGMNTEAFF	TRBV29-1	13	-	TRBJ1-1	TRBD1
TGTGCCAGCAGCCATCGACAGGGGTCCCTCTACGAGCAGTACTTC	CASSHRQGSLYEQYF	TRBV14	15	-	TRBJ2-7	TRBD1
TGTGCCAGCAGCTCACTAAGAGGACTAGCGGGTCACCAAGAGACCCAGTACTTC	CASSSLRGLAGHQETQYF	TRBV7-2	18	-	TRBJ2-5	TRBD2
TGTGCCAGTACCGTGGGGGCCACCGGGACCGGGGAGCTGTTTTTT	CASTVGATGTGELFF	TRBV9	15	-	TRBJ2-2	-
TGTGCCAGCAGCTCCGGGACGCGGGGGGACGTCGAGCAGTACTTC	CASSSGTRGDVEQYF	TRBV5-4	15	-	TRBJ2-7	TRBD2
TGTGCCAGCAGCTGGGGAGGGGGATACGAGCAGTACTTC	CASSWGGGYEQYF	TRBV5-4	13	-	TRBJ2-7	-
TGTGCCAGTAGTATCAAGGCCAGGGGGCTGTCTTTCTACGAGCAGTACTTC	CASSIKARGLSFYEQYF	TRBV19	17	-	TRBJ2-7	TRBD1
TGTGCCAGCAGCTTACGACTGGGCACAGATACGCAGTATTTT	CASSLRLGTDTQYF	TRBV5-4	14	once	TRBJ2-3	-
TGTGCCAGCAGCGTAGCAGGGGCGCGGGCTGAAGCTTTCTTT	CASSVAGARAEAFF	TRBV9	14	-	TRBJ1-1	-
TGTGCCAGCAGCGTTTCGACAGGGGCCGGAAACACCATATATTTT	CASSVSTGAGNTIYF	TRBV7-7	15	-	TRBJ1-3	TRBD1
TGCAGCGTTGGGGCGAGCGGCGACTCCTACGAGCAGTACTTC	CSVGASGDSYEQYF	TRBV29-1	14	-	TRBJ2-7	-
TGTGCCAGCAGCTTGGCGTTCGAGCAGTACTTC	CASSLAFEQYF	TRBV5-6	11	-	TRBJ2-7	-
TGTGCCACCAGTGATGCACAGGGGAGCTCCTACAATGAGCAGTTCTTC	CATSDAQGSSYNEQFF	TRBV24-1	16	-	TRBJ2-1	TRBD1